This T cell receptor (beta chain) was recovered during a study of vaccination and CD4 T cells after COVID-19. Overall study context: Median time from second vaccine dose to sampling was 60 to 80 days (14 to 241).

Per the germline V gene, CDR1 is ENHRY and CDR2 is SYGVKD. The CDR3 has 13 amino acids. Trimming removed 3 bases at V and 4 bases at J, with 9 bases between. As regards this clonotype: Its specificity is not known.

Notes on the study in general: SARS-CoV-2-reactive clonotypes rose nonsignificantly, with the median going from about 20 to 38.

Oncomine TCR Beta short-read sequencing was applied to DNA from cultured CD4+ T cells. MiXCR was run by TCRdb on the PCR reads, yielding one entry per CDR3 protein. The table lists about 21,000 distinct CDR3 sequences, approximately 40% of them singletons. Treatment here: roughly ten-day PBMC culture with coronavirus spike peptide pools or control peptides (ViraFEST assay). Following culture for approximately nine days, CD4+ T cells were isolated by negative selection. This sequence joins TRBV10-3 and TRBJ1-2; D remains unclear. The sequence was collected from a human donor who had recovered from COVID-19. Here the sequenced sample was CD4+ T cells from blood, cultured in vitro, taken before SARS-CoV-2 vaccination. For the CDR3, the DNA is TGTGCCATCAGTGATGGGGTGGGCTATGGCTACACCTTC. It codes for CAISDGVGYGYTF.